The rows below give T cell receptor beta chains drawn from one sample of a study of T cell responses to AZD1222 COVID-19 vaccine. Profiling relied on immunoSEQ multiplex PCR, and the TCRdb table lists in-frame clones only, not all of them. The table records around 95,000 clones, more than 70% of them present only once. This specimen was peripheral blood, taken on day 0 of MenACWY control vaccination. These receptors originate from an adult in good health. CDR3s include the opening cysteine and the closing phenylalanine or tryptophan. The D gene is left open where the match is weak. Not all rows give a size; the values are once, few, many and, for expanded clones, a class.

clone size	V gene	J gene	D gene	CDR3 protein	CDR3 DNA
NA	TRBV5-1	TRBJ2-7	TRBD1	CASSRTGGRYEQYF	TGCGCCAGCAGCCGGACAGGAGGAAGGTACGAGCAGTACTTC
NA	TRBV11-3	TRBJ2-3	TRBD2	CASSLGSSGDTQYF	TGTGCCAGCAGCTTAGGGTCTAGCGGAGATACGCAGTATTTT
NA	TRBV28	TRBJ2-1	NA	CASRVEDHEQFF	TGTGCCAGCAGGGTTGAGGACCATGAGCAGTTCTTC
once	TRBV6-2/TRBV6-3	TRBJ1-2	TRBD1	CASSPDRGRNGYTF	TGTGCCAGCAGTCCGGACAGGGGGCGGAATGGCTACACCTTC
NA	TRBV7-2	TRBJ1-2	NA	CASSFTPPAGNYGYTF	TGTGCCAGCAGCTTCACTCCCCCGGCGGGGAACTATGGCTACACCTTC
NA	TRBV10-3	TRBJ1-5	NA	CAISESPDSNQPQHF	TGTGCCATCAGTGAGTCGCCGGATAGCAATCAGCCCCAGCATTTT
once	TRBV7-9	TRBJ1-2	NA	CASSPQGNYGYTF	TGTGCCAGCAGCCCCCAGGGAAACTATGGCTACACCTTC
NA	TRBV5-4	TRBJ2-5	NA	CASSLVGREVETQYF	TGTGCCAGCAGCTTGGTTGGCCGGGAAGTGGAGACCCAGTACTTC
NA	TRBV12-5	TRBJ2-2	NA	CASGLVREITNTGELFF	TGTGCTAGTGGTTTGGTCCGGGAAATAACGAACACCGGGGAGCTGTTTTTT
NA	TRBV28	TRBJ2-2	NA	CASSLASGGVELFF	TGTGCCAGCAGTTTGGCCAGTGGTGGGGTGGAGCTGTTTTTT
once	TRBV3-1/TRBV3-2	TRBJ2-1	NA	CASSQVSRSNEQFF	TGTGCCAGCAGCCAAGTGAGCCGCTCGAATGAGCAGTTCTTC
NA	TRBV6-5	TRBJ1-6	NA	CASRPRVGYSPLHF	TGTGCCAGCAGGCCCAGGGTGGGCTATTCACCCCTCCACTTT
NA	TRBV10-2	TRBJ2-3	NA	CASSTPMFGAEQADTQYF	TGCGCCAGCAGTACTCCTATGTTTGGAGCCGAACAAGCAGATACGCAGTATTTT
NA	TRBV12-3/TRBV12-4	TRBJ1-5	NA	CASSFGTPQHF	TGTGCCAGCAGTTTCGGAACGCCCCAGCATTTT
NA	TRBV6-5	TRBJ2-7	TRBD2	CASSYTGLGWHEQYF	TGTGCCAGCAGTTACACGGGACTAGGGTGGCACGAGCAGTACTTC
NA	TRBV9	TRBJ1-3	NA	CASSVGTAGRNTIYF	TGTGCCAGCAGCGTAGGAACGGCAGGCAGAAACACCATATATTTT
NA	TRBV5-1	TRBJ1-1	NA	CASSLTGYGTEAFF	TGCGCCAGCAGCTTGACAGGGTATGGGACTGAAGCTTTCTTT
NA	TRBV27	TRBJ1-4	NA	CASSPDGYNEKLFF	TGTGCCAGCAGTCCGGACGGCTATAATGAAAAACTGTTTTTT
NA	TRBV30	TRBJ2-7	NA	CAWSVRPYEQYF	TGTGCCTGGAGTGTAAGGCCTTACGAGCAGTACTTC
NA	TRBV10-2	TRBJ2-2	NA	CASSRGLAAGELFF	TGCGCCAGCAGCCGGGGTCTAGCAGCCGGGGAGCTGTTTTTT
NA	TRBV2	TRBJ2-1	TRBD1	CASRPGTGPYNEQFF	TGTGCCAGCAGACCCGGGACAGGGCCCTACAATGAGCAGTTCTTC
NA	TRBV10-2	TRBJ1-1	NA	CASSEAVNTEAFF	TGCGCCAGCAGTGAGGCAGTGAACACTGAAGCTTTCTTT
few	TRBV7-9	TRBJ1-1	NA	CASSLMENTEAFF	TGTGCCAGCAGCTTAATGGAGAACACTGAAGCTTTCTTT
NA	TRBV19	TRBJ1-6	NA	CASSPRQNNSPLHF	TGTGCCAGTAGTCCGAGACAGAATAATTCACCCCTCCACTTT
NA	TRBV3-1/TRBV3-2	TRBJ1-2	NA	CASSQLSGVVDTF	TGTGCCAGCAGCCAACTTAGTGGGGTCGTCGACACCTTC
NA	TRBV28	TRBJ2-7	NA	CATLDTASYEQYF	TGTGCCACCCTTGACACAGCCTCCTACGAGCAGTACTTC